This TCR beta chain originates from a study of blood T cell repertoires in COVID-19. The CDR3 sequence is 14 residues long. V lost 5 bases, J lost 6 bases, and 8 bases stayed unmatched. Germline loops: CDR1 SGHAT, CDR2 FQNNGV. This clone was counted between two and nine times. In the study's own analysis: Estimation of nucleated cell counts relied on the amplification of reference gene primers. Here immunoSEQ multiplex PCR was the method, and the copy in TCRdb shows in-frame clones only, minus some. Clonal size and the V and J genes are those of that table, whereas D and trimming came from the DNA. The table lists around 110,000 clones, about 80% of them singletons.

The TCR was taken from a man between 65 and 85 years old with acute or convalescent COVID-19. The J gene is TRBJ1-2, the V gene TRBV11-2, with 8 bases aligning to TRBD1. The sequenced sample consisted of peripheral blood. This CDR3 is CASSQDRASHGYTF. For the CDR3, the DNA is TGTGCCAGCAGCCAGGACAGGGCATCCCATGGCTACACCTTC.